Reported below is one T cell receptor (beta chain). Its antigen remains unidentified. The CDR3 has 15 residues. Germline loops: CDR1 SGHNT, CDR2 YYREEE (reference sequence). V lost 0 bases and J 1 base, leaving 9 bases between the germline ends. This record comes from a study of spatial heterogeneity in lung cancer. The wider study: Alpha-chain sequences were consistently detected less often than beta-chain sequences. Findings and caveats of the study: The appearance of ubiquitous expanded tumor TCRs in blood was greater at resection than follow-up.

TCRdb used MiXCR to reprocess the 5' RACE reads, holding one entry per CDR3 protein. Here the sample spans 39,000 or so distinct CDR3 sequences, around 7.5% being singletons. Time point described: sample taken at primary tumor resection. Material for sequencing was whole RNA from tumor, nontumor lung or frozen PBMC, left unsorted. This clonotype was sampled from a male donor with early-stage non-small cell lung cancer. The gene calls are TRBV5-4 and TRBJ2-3; weak D call: TRBD2 (5 bases). This specimen was PBMCs, taken at surgery. In nucleotides, the CDR3 is TGTGCCAGCAGCTTGGCAGGAGGTCGCACAGATACGCAGTATTTT. Translated: CASSLAGGRTDTQYF.